A single sample is the source of the 21 T cell receptor beta chains below, sequenced in a study of shared clonotypes between healthy human individuals. Some clones are missing from TCRdb's copy, which holds only in-frame ones; the method was immunoSEQ multiplex PCR. The sample consists of about 470,000 clones, roughly three quarters of them appearing once. The sequenced sample consisted of PBMCs. The receptors stem from a woman aged 40 to 49 in good health. Some clones in this sample may be carry-over from other donors' samples.

The V gene is TRBV27, the J gene TRBJ2-3; D perhaps matches TRBD1 (5 bases). With 4 bases removed from V and 1 base from J, the gap between germline ends came to 12 bases. Looked up from germline, CDR1 is MNHEY and CDR2 is SMNVEV (reference sequence). CDR3 length: 15 residues. The CDR3 protein is CASSYRISGTDTQYF. CDR3 in DNA: TGTGCCAGCAGTTACAGGATCTCTGGCACAGATACGCAGTATTTT.

This clone was recorded many times. The CDR3 sequence is CASSLDLSGEQFF. The CDR3 region has the DNA TGTGCCAGCAGCTTAGATCTAAGCGGGGAGCAGTTCTTC. The V call is TRBV11-2, the J call TRBJ2-1, with D possibly being TRBD2 (6 bases). The CDR3 covers 13 residues. The ends were cut back, 0 bases at V and 10 bases at J, with 10 bases in the middle. Germline CDR1 reads SGHAT; CDR2 reads FQNNGV.

The chain combines TRBV5-1 with TRBJ2-3; D is possibly TRBD2 (6 bases). The germline V gene encodes CDR1 SGHRS and CDR2 YFSETQ. The V gene lost 3 bases and the J gene lost 0 bases, with 11 bases spanning the gap. This CDR3 comprises 15 residues. CDR3 residues: CASSSWDSSTDTQYF. The CDR3 nucleotides are TGCGCCAGCAGCTCGTGGGACTCCAGCACAGATACGCAGTATTTT.

The rearrangement links TRBV5-8 to TRBJ2-3; D perhaps matches TRBD1 (5 bases). This CDR3 is built from 14 residues. Per germline, CDR1 SGHTS and CDR2 YDEGEE. The V end lost 1 base, the J end lost 8 bases, and 14 bases lay between the germline ends. This CDR3 reads CASSLMTARGTQYF. CDR3 coding DNA: TGTGCCAGCAGCTTGATGACAGCCCGTGGTACGCAGTATTTT. The variable domain in full, with the rest retrieved from reference TRBV5-8 and TRBJ2-3, is EAGVTQSPTHLIKTRGQQATLRCSPISGHTSVYWYQQALGLGLQFLLWYDEGEERNRGNFPPRFSGRQFPNYSSELNVNALELEDSALYLCASSLMTARGTQYFGPGTRLTVL.

The gene calls are TRBV5-6 and TRBJ2-1; D possibly matches TRBD1 or TRBD2 (5 bases each). This CDR3 contains 19 residues. Germline V gene data show CDR1 as SGHDT and CDR2 as YYEEEE. The ends were cut back, 0 bases at V and 2 bases at J, with 21 bases in the middle. The CDR3 spells CASSLVRGSPAGTYNEQFF. CDR3 nucleotide sequence: TGTGCCAGCAGCTTGGTGAGGGGATCACCCGCCGGAACCTACAATGAGCAGTTCTTC. The entire variable domain, with the rest obtained from reference TRBV5-6 and TRBJ2-1, is as follows: DAGVTQSPTHLIKTRGQQVTLRCSPKSGHDTVSWYQQALGQGPQFIFQYYEEEERQRGNFPDRFSGHQFPNYSSELNVNALLLGDSALYLCASSLVRGSPAGTYNEQFFGPGTRLTVL.

CDR3 region: CASSLGGGLSSGELFF. The CDR3 DNA is TGTGCCAGCAGCTTGGGGGGAGGGCTGAGTTCTGGGGAGCTGTTTTTT. The J gene is TRBJ2-2, the V gene TRBV5-5, with 7 bases fitting TRBD2. Per germline, CDR1 SGHKS and CDR2 YYEKEE (reference sequence). V lost 0 bases, J lost 8 bases, and 10 bases stayed unmatched. The CDR3 runs to 16 residues.

The chain joins TRBV30 to TRBJ2-5; the match to TRBD2 covers 12 bases. V shed 2 bases, J shed 4 bases, and the junction held 8 bases outside the gene matches. Germline CDR1 reads GTSNPN; CDR2 reads SVGIG (reference sequence). The CDR3 loop spans 16 amino acids. The CDR3 region has the DNA TGTGCCTGGAGTCAGACTAGCGGGAGTCCTGGAGAGACCCAGTACTTC. As protein: CAWSQTSGSPGETQYF.

This chain connects TRBV6-4 to TRBJ2-2; D is undetermined. Trimming removed 10 bases at V and 0 bases at J, with 9 bases between. CDR1 is MRHNA and CDR2 is SNTAGT in the germline V gene. CDR3 length: 13 amino acids. The CDR3 loop is CATSGSNTGELFF. CDR3 sequence (DNA): TGTGCCACCTCCGGGTCGAACACCGGGGAGCTGTTTTTT.

This chain uses TRBV6-1 with TRBJ1-1, with D uncertain. Trimming took 6 bases from V and 1 from J, leaving 9 bases between them. This CDR3 has 13 residues. Germline assignment: CDR1 MNHNS and CDR2 SASEGT. The CDR3: CASSGRENTEAFF. CDR3 bases: TGTGCCAGCAGCGGAAGGGAGAACACTGAAGCTTTCTTT.

CDR3 in DNA: TGTGCCAGCAGTGCTCAGGGTATTCGGGAAAAACTGTTTTTT. Translating gives CASSAQGIREKLFF. The chain has TRBV28 and TRBJ1-4, with D tentatively TRBD1 (5 bases). CDR3 length: 14 amino acids. Trimming took 5 bases from V and 8 from J, leaving 15 bases between them. Germline V gene data show CDR1 as MDHEN and CDR2 as SYDVKM.

V gene TRBV2 combines with J gene TRBJ2-2; 14 bases fit TRBD2. J was trimmed by 5 bases and V by 3 bases; bases with no gene match: 5. The CDR3 sequence is 17 residues long. Germline-derived CDR1 and CDR2 are SNHLY and FYNNEI. Here the CDR3 DNA reads TGTGCCAGCAGTGAGGGACTAGCGGGAGTAGGTACCGGGGAGCTGTTTTTT. It is translated as CASSEGLAGVGTGELFF.

A few counts support this clone. The chain joins TRBV5-5 to TRBJ2-7; a possible D gene is TRBD2 (5 bases). CDR1 and CDR2 from the germline V gene are SGHKS and YYEKEE (reference sequence). Trimming cost V 2 bases and J 6 bases, with 18 bases left between them. CDR3 length: 15 amino acids. The CDR3 loop reads CASSFVGGPSVEQYF. The DNA for the CDR3 is TGTGCCAGCAGCTTCGTAGGCGGGCCCTCCGTCGAGCAGTACTTC. The full variable domain, with the rest looked up from reference TRBV5-5 and TRBJ2-7, is DAGVTQSPTHLIKTRGQQVTLRCSPISGHKSVSWYQQVLGQGPQFIFQYYEKEERGRGNFPDRFSARQFPNYSSELNVNALLLGDSALYLCASSFVGGPSVEQYFGPGTRLTVT.

This chain connects TRBV20-1 to TRBJ2-1, with 7 bases fitting TRBD1. CDR3 length: 10 amino acids. Looked up from germline, CDR1 is DFQATT and CDR2 is SNEGSKA (reference sequence). V was pared by 6 bases and J by 8 bases, with 1 base of the junction left unmatched. As DNA, the CDR3 is TGCAGTGCCAGGGGGTATGAGCAGTTCTTC. It specifies CSARGYEQFF.

This clone turned up a few times. The chain recombines TRBV28 with TRBJ1-1; D uncertain. V was clipped by 5 bases and J by 1 base, with 5 bases between them. CDR3 length equals 12 residues. CDR1 is MDHEN, CDR2 SYDVKM, per germline. In DNA, the CDR3 is TGTGCCAGCAGTCCACAGAACACTGAAGCTTTCTTT. Translation: CASSPQNTEAFF.

The genes are TRBV7-2 and TRBJ2-3; 11 bases align to TRBD2. The CDR3 is 17 residues long. Germline V gene sequence: CDR1 SGHTA, CDR2 FQGNSA. V was clipped by 5 bases and J by 5 bases; unmatched bases: 12. The CDR3 here is CASSPRLAGGSVDTQYF. CDR3 DNA sequence: TGTGCCAGCAGCCCACGCCTAGCGGGAGGTTCGGTAGATACGCAGTATTTT.

This chain links TRBV21-1 with TRBJ1-5; the table assigns TRBD1, which was not confirmed against the DNA. TRBV21-1 is a recognized pseudogene. CDR3 length: 13 amino acids. CDR3 nucleotides: TGTGCCAGCAGCATACCAGGCTATGGGCCCCAGCATTTT. Its translation is CASSIPGYGPQHF.

The V gene is TRBV10-1, the J gene TRBJ2-7, with 12 bases that match TRBD2. CDR1 is WNHNN and CDR2 is SYGVQD in the germline V gene (reference sequence). CDR3 length equals 17 residues. V shed 11 bases, J shed 0 bases, and the junction held 14 bases outside the gene matches. This chain's CDR3 is CAPRGTSGLKDSYEQYF. DNA for the CDR3: TGCGCCCCGAGGGGGACTAGCGGGCTAAAGGACTCCTACGAGCAGTACTTC.

This clone was seen just once. The chain uses TRBV6-6 and TRBJ1-5; possibly TRBD1 for D (5 bases). Germline lookup yields CDR1 MNHNY and CDR2 SVGAGI (reference sequence). The germline V and J ends were trimmed by 5 bases and 1 base, with 12 bases remaining between them. The CDR3 runs to 15 residues. CDR3 amino acids: CASSRQGLSNQPQHF. As DNA, the CDR3 is TGTGCCAGCAGTCGCCAGGGTCTGAGCAATCAGCCCCAGCATTTT.

The V and J genes are TRBV2 and TRBJ2-7, with 8 bases aligning to TRBD2. The V segment lost 3 bases and the J segment 5 bases; nucleotides outside the gene matches: 6. Germline V lookup: CDR1 SNHLY, CDR2 FYNNEI. CDR3 length: 14 residues. The CDR3 coding sequence is TGTGCCAGCAGTGACATCAGCGGGAGCAACGAGCAGTACTTC. Translated, it gives CASSDISGSNEQYF.

The V call is TRBV13, the J call TRBJ2-1, with TRBD1 as a possible D gene (6 bases). Trimming stripped 7 bases from V and 6 bases from J, with 19 bases between. In germline, CDR1 is PRHDT, CDR2 FYEKMQ (reference sequence). This CDR3 contains 15 residues. The CDR3 spells CASTGDTRVGNEQFF. The CDR3, as DNA: TGTGCCAGCACCGGGGACACCCGCGTGGGCAATGAGCAGTTCTTC. Complete variable domain (other parts from reference TRBV13 and TRBJ2-1): AAGVIQSPRHLIKEKRETATLKCYPIPRHDTVYWYQQGPGQDPQFLISFYEKMQSDKGSIPDRFSAQQFSDYHSELNMSSLELGDSALYFCASTGDTRVGNEQFFGPGTRLTVL.

The chain uses TRBV27 and TRBJ2-7; 10 nucleotides line up with TRBD2. Germline V gene sequence: CDR1 MNHEY, CDR2 SMNVEV (reference sequence). The CDR3 consists of 14 residues. V lost 5 bases and J lost 4; bases outside the gene matches: 5. The CDR3 spells CASSLQREGYEQYF. DNA of the CDR3: TGTGCCAGCAGTCTCCAGCGGGAGGGGTACGAGCAGTACTTC.